A single sample is the source of the 11 T cell receptor beta chains below, sequenced in a study of shared clonotypes between healthy human individuals. Naive CD8 isolation took CD45RO-negative cells positively selected for CCR7 and excluded terminally differentiated effector memory CD45RA+ cells. Produced via immunoSEQ multiplex PCR; TCRdb's table is partial and in-frame only. The table has over 800,000 clones, almost 95% seen once. The specimen sequenced was naive CD8+ T cells sorted from blood. Receptor source: a man in his thirties or forties in good health.

J is TRBJ2-3 and V is TRBV6-5, with 8 positions matching TRBD2. The V gene's germline CDR1 is MNHEY and CDR2 SVGAGI. This CDR3 is built from 16 residues. V dropped 2 bases and J dropped 0; count of bases not matched to a gene: 4. The CDR3: CASSYNAGGSTDTQYF. The CDR3 region has the DNA TGTGCCAGCAGTTACAACGCGGGAGGAAGCACAGATACGCAGTATTTT.

The rearrangement uses TRBV29-1 and TRBJ2-5, with D possibly TRBD1 on 6 matching bases. The CDR3 loop spans 13 amino acids. CDR1 and CDR2 (germline): SQVTM, ANQGSEA. The germline V and J ends were trimmed by 7 bases and 3 bases, with 15 bases remaining between them. As DNA, the CDR3 is TGCAGCGGCCAGGACAGCCAAGAAGAGACCCAGTACTTC. Residues: CSGQDSQEETQYF.

This chain links TRBV2 with TRBJ2-3; 8 bases map to TRBD1. The CDR3 has 15 amino acids. The ends lost 2 bases at V and 4 bases at J; junction bases unmatched: 5. Germline CDR1 reads SNHLY; CDR2 reads FYNNEI. The CDR3 region is CASSEFSTGADTQYF. CDR3 DNA sequence: TGTGCCAGCAGTGAATTCTCGACAGGGGCAGATACGCAGTATTTT.

This clone occurred a few times. The junction departs from the called germline gene at one end, perhaps through a read error. The same CDR3 can be traced to other DNA sequences in this sample. The chain has TRBV28 and TRBJ1-2; D unresolved. The CDR3 has 11 amino acids. Germline V gene lookup returns CDR1 MDHEN and CDR2 SYDVKM. The DNA of the CDR3 is TGTGCCAGTAGTTCCCACTATGGCTACACCTTC. Amino acids: CASSSHYGYTF.

The DNA of the CDR3 is TGCAGCGTTAGGGGCGCAGGCAAAGTGGTAAGCGGGACTGAAGCTTTCTTT. This translates into CSVRGAGKVVSGTEAFF. The chain couples TRBV29-1 to TRBJ1-1, with a possible D match to TRBD1 (5 bases). CDR1 SQVTM and CDR2 ANQGSEA come from the germline V gene. The V end was cut by 5 bases, the J end by 5 bases, with 27 bases between. The CDR3 is 17 amino acids.

This clone has ten or more counts. CDR3 nucleotide sequence: TGTGCCAGCTTCGGGTCGGGCGGGGAAGAGACCCAGTACTTC. This gives the protein CASFGSGGEETQYF. The rearrangement uses TRBV25-1 and TRBJ2-5, with a tentative D call TRBD2 (6 bases). The germline V and J ends were trimmed by 8 bases and 3 bases, with 16 bases remaining between them. CDR3 length equals 14 residues. The germline gives CDR1 MGHDK, CDR2 SYGVNS.

This clone was detected only once. This chain links TRBV2 with TRBJ2-7, with 7 bases identical to TRBD2. The ends lost 10 bases at V and 3 bases at J; junction bases unmatched: 24. This CDR3 has 18 residues. CDR1 is SNHLY and CDR2 is FYNNEI in the germline V gene. The CDR3 loop reads CATVITSERQPMGYEQYF. CDR3 bases: TGTGCCACCGTTATTACTAGCGAAAGACAACCGATGGGCTACGAGCAGTACTTC.

On this clone: Other DNA variants within this sample encode the same CDR3. The chain links TRBV9 to TRBJ2-7; a possible D gene is TRBD2 (6 bases). CDR3 length: 14 amino acids. Trimming stripped 0 bases from V and 0 bases from J, with 7 bases between. Germline V gives CDR1 SGDLS, CDR2 YYNGEE. CDR3 in DNA: TGTGCCAGCAGCGTAGGGGGGGACTCCTACGAGCAGTACTTC. Protein sequence: CASSVGGDSYEQYF.

The rearrangement joins TRBV5-4 to TRBJ2-2; the match to TRBD1 covers 11 bases. J lost 7 bases, V lost 4 bases, and 6 bases had no gene match. Germline V CDR1 and CDR2: SGHNT, YYREEE (reference sequence). The CDR3 totals 15 residues. The chain's CDR3 is CASSMDRGQGGELFF. The DNA for the CDR3 is TGTGCCAGCAGCATGGACAGGGGGCAGGGCGGGGAGCTGTTTTTT.

Comments on this clone: At the DNA level, this CDR3 is encoded by other sequences in the same sample as well. This rearrangement joins TRBV5-1 to TRBJ2-1; D is perhaps TRBD2 (5 bases). Trimming cost V 3 bases and J 4 bases, with 8 bases left between them. CDR1 and CDR2 (germline): SGHRS, YFSETQ. The CDR3 consists of 13 residues. Written as DNA, the CDR3 is TGCGCCAGCAGCTGGACTTCTTACAATGAGCAGTTCTTC. Translation gives CASSWTSYNEQFF.

This rearrangement joins TRBV6-5 to TRBJ2-1, with 10 bases aligning to TRBD2. The CDR3 has 14 residues. Trimming at V came to 4 bases and at J to 4 bases, leaving 1 base not matched to a gene. Germline CDR1 and CDR2: MNHEY and SVGAGI. The CDR3 region has the DNA TGTGCCAGCAGTTTAGCGGGAGGTTACAATGAGCAGTTCTTC. This gives the protein CASSLAGGYNEQFF.